This T cell receptor beta chain derives from a study of T cells in Graves' hyperthyroidism and ophthalmopathy. Germline assignment: CDR1 MDHEN and CDR2 SYDVKM. Trimming pared 1 base from V and 3 bases from J, leaving 7 bases between. There are 14 residues in the CDR3. This clonotype occurred a few times. What was amplified from RNA transcripts were TCR beta CDR3 regions. The HTBI primer set served for first-round RT-PCR of the TCR CDR3. TCRdb re-derived calls from the multiplex PCR reads in MiXCR, one entry per CDR3 protein. This table holds about 620,000 distinct CDR3 sequences, around 15% found once. A patient was excluded if there was uncontrolled infection, other autoimmune disease, pregnancy or lactation. Used for diagnoses were clinical symptoms, serum thyroxine and TRAb, thyroid ultrasound and orbital computed tomography.

Sequenced input: blood. The clonotype originates from a woman in her twenties or thirties with Graves' hyperthyroidism. This sequence joins TRBV28 and TRBJ1-5; the D is unclear. The CDR3: CASSLLPFNQPQHF. In DNA form, the CDR3 reads TGTGCCAGCAGTTTATTACCTTTCAATCAGCCCCAGCATTTT.